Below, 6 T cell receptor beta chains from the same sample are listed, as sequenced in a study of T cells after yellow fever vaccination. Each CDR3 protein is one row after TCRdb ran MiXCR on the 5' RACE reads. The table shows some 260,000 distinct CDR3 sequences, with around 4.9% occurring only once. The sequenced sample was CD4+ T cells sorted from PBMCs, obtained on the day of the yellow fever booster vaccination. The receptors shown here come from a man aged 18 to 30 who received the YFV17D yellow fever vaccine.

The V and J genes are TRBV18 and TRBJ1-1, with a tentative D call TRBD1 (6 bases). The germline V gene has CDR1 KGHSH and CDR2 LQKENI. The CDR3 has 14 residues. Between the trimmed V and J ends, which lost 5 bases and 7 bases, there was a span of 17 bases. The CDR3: CASSFIGQPSEAFF. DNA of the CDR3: TGTGCCAGCTCATTTATCGGACAGCCGAGTGAAGCTTTCTTT.

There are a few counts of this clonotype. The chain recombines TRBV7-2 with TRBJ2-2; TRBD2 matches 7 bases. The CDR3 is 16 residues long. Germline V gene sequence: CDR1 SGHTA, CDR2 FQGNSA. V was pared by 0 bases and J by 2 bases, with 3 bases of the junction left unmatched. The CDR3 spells CASSLARLANTGELFF. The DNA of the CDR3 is TGTGCCAGCAGCTTAGCCCGACTAGCAAACACCGGGGAGCTGTTTTTT.

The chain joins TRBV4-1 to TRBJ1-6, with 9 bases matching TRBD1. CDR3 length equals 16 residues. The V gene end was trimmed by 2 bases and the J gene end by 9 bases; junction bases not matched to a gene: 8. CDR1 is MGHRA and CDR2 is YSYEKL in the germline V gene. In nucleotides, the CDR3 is TGCGCCAGCAGCCAAAAGCCGGGACAGGGACCTTCACCCCTCCACTTT. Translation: CASSQKPGQGPSPLHF.

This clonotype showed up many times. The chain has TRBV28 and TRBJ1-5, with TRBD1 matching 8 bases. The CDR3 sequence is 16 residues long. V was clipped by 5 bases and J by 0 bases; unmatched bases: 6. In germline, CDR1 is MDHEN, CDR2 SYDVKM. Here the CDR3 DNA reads TGTGCCAGCAGTGGCCAGGGGGCGCTTAGCAATCAGCCCCAGCATTTT. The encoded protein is CASSGQGALSNQPQHF.

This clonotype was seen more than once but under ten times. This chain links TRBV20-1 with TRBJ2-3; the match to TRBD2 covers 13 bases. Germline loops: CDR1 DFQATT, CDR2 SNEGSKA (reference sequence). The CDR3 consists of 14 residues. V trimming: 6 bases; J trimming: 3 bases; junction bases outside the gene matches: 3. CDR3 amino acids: CSAKLAGGTDTQYF. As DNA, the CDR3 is TGCAGTGCCAAACTAGCGGGGGGGACAGATACGCAGTATTTT.

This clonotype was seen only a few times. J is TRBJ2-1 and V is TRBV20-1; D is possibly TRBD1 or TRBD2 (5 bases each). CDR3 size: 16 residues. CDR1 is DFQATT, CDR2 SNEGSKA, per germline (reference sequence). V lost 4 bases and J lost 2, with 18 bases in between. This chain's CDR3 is CSAISSGRRAYNEQFF. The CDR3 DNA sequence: TGCAGTGCTATCTCCTCGGGACGTAGGGCCTACAATGAGCAGTTCTTC.